This entry describes one T cell receptor beta chain. Which antigen it targets is not known. No qualities accompany the bases; no much larger clone lies one base away. CDR1 and CDR2 were assigned from the germline V gene (reference sequence) as SEHNR and FQNEAQ. For this chain, trimming is 5 bases at the V end and 4 bases at the J end, and the number of junction bases without a gene match is 17. From its cysteine to its phenylalanine, the CDR3 spans 19 amino acids. Kept here is only the CDR3 DNA, which spans 57 bases and is read in frame from base 1. The sample belongs to a study of identifying expanded T cells in peripheral blood (dated 2019 in TCRdb). Broadly, across the study: Technical replicates were generated by sequencing separate aliquots of the same genomic DNA pool, and four replicates were compared pairwise.

Broad study findings and their caveats: It was expected by the authors that biological variance in healthy repertoires might increase further over much longer intervals, such as months to years. The binomial model flagged around 1.1 differentially abundant clones between technical replicates, compared with about 16 over around two weeks and 19 over around 4 weeks. Across all healthy-donor time intervals, the beta-binomial model significantly cut both the number of clones called differentially abundant and the false-positive rate. Variance in clone template counts between approximately 2-week samples significantly increased with total template count across all healthy donors.

TCRbeta CDR3 regions were profiled by bias-controlled multiplex PCR amplification of genomic DNA with the immunoSEQ Assay. Turning to the authors' computational methods: The absolute abundance of each unique TCRbeta CDR3 region was quantified after sequences were collapsed and filtered. Differential abundance was tested with two models: a binomial (Fisher-equivalent) model and a beta-binomial model that adds time-dependent variance fitted from healthy donors. Clones with fewer than 5 combined templates were removed, and differential abundance was called for clones with a Benjamini-Hochberg FDR below 0.01. The form v = (b*log(k)+a)^2 was used to model beta-binomial variance as a function of total template count across the two samples. Imported from immuneACCESS, the table was reduced by TCRdb to in-frame sequences with V and J called. These copies leave out some clones; in studies compared against another copy, an unresolved V gene accounts for under half, and the cause of the remainder is not known. For V, J and clone size, that table is used; D and trimming come from the DNA. The sample records about 86,000 clones, approximately 86% of which are singletons. The biggest ten clones account for approximately 5% of the sample.

No immune events, such as infections, were documented for the healthy donors during the collection period. Healthy-donor blood repertoires served as a training cohort to calibrate time-dependent variance in a beta-binomial model of T-cell clone differential abundance. The training cohort comprised about ten healthy donors, 3 female and 7 male. The donors were between about 25 and 65 years old, with an average age of roughly 40 years. Whole blood, obtained from a commercial supplier, was collected from each healthy donor at three time points spaced roughly 14 days apart. Genomic DNA was extracted from unsorted whole blood for immunosequencing.

The sequencing input was blood. The sequence derives from a person aged 18 to 75 in good health. The sequence joins TRBV7-9 to TRBJ2-1, with 10 middle bases fitting TRBD2. In nucleotides, the sequence is TGTGCCAGCAGCCCGTTTGTAGCGGGGGGCCTAACATCATACAATGAGCAGTTCTTC. Its coded protein is CASSPFVAGGLTSYNEQFF.